Following are 26 T cell receptor beta chains from one sample sequenced in a study of human T cells and chemical hapten exposure. TCRdb analysed the RACE reads with MiXCR anew, one entry per CDR3 protein. The data hold roughly 38,000 distinct CDR3 sequences, with more than 8% observed a single time. Time point indicated: patch test 3, about 24 weeks after DPC sensitization. The treatment denotes: therapeutic diphenylcyclopropenone sensitization with weekly scalp DPC. Researchers extracted total RNA from unfractionated whole blood. The sequencing used whole blood, collected in connection with sensitization to the hapten diphenylcyclopropenone (DPC). All receptors come from a man aged 45-60 years with alopecia areata. Some clones in this sample may be carry-over from other donors' samples.

This clonotype is medium-sized. The chain joins TRBV7-3 to TRBJ2-7, with D perhaps TRBD1 (7 bases). CDR3 length: 13 amino acids. Germline CDR1 SGHTA, CDR2 FQGTGA. V was cut by 5 bases and J by 4 bases, with 12 bases left in between. CDR3 DNA sequence: TGTGCCAGCAGCCCCCAGGGGGGATACGAGCAGTACTTC. Its translation is CASSPQGGYEQYF.

The V call is TRBV28, the J call TRBJ2-1; D is ambiguous. CDR1 is MDHEN and CDR2 is SYDVKM in the germline V gene. This CDR3 is built from 11 residues. V gave up 6 bases and J gave up 6 bases, with 6 bases separating them. CDR3 protein: CASRESNEQFF. In DNA, the CDR3 is TGTGCCAGCAGGGAGTCCAATGAGCAGTTCTTC.

This clonotype showed up many times. The V and J genes are TRBV27 and TRBJ1-4, with TRBD1 identical over 7 bases. Germline V gene sequence: CDR1 MNHEY, CDR2 SMNVEV (reference sequence). V trimming: 8 bases; J trimming: 2 bases; junction bases outside the gene matches: 2. CDR3 length: 13 residues. The CDR3 sequence is CASGTATNEKLFF. CDR3 nucleotides: TGTGCCAGCGGGACAGCGACTAATGAAAAACTGTTTTTT.

This clonotype showed up just a few times. V is TRBV30 and J is TRBJ1-4; 9 bases line up with TRBD1. Germline trimming cut 3 bases from V and 12 bases from J; bases unmatched to any gene: 11. The CDR3 covers 14 residues. The germline V gene encodes CDR1 GTSNPN and CDR2 SVGIG (reference sequence). The CDR3 spells CAWSRTGQGVELFF. The CDR3 DNA sequence: TGTGCCTGGAGCCGGACGGGACAGGGTGTCGAACTGTTTTTT. Full variable domain (missing parts from reference TRBV30 and TRBJ1-4): SQTIHQWPATLVQPVGSPLSLECTVEGTSNPNLYWYRQAAGRGLQLLFYSVGIGQISSEVPQNLSASRPQDRQFILSSKKLLLSDSGFYLCAWSRTGQGVELFFGSGTQLSVL.

This clonotype appeared many times. The V call is TRBV6-2 or TRBV6-3, the J call TRBJ2-5; TRBD1 matches 11 bases. Germline CDR1 MNHEY, CDR2 SVGEGT. The CDR3 is made up of 16 amino acids. The J segment lost 5 bases and the V segment lost 6 bases, leaving 11 bases of the junction unmatched. The DNA for the CDR3 is TGTGCCAGCAGACCTGGACAGGGGGCGCTGAAGGAGACCCAGTACTTC. Translated: CASRPGQGALKETQYF.

This clonotype was found many times. The rearrangement links TRBV5-8 to TRBJ2-1; D perhaps matches TRBD2 (6 bases). Trimming stripped 2 bases from V and 3 bases from J, with 12 bases between. Germline loops: CDR1 SGHTS, CDR2 YDEGEE. The length of the CDR3 is 15 residues. CDR3 in amino acids: CASSFPGEFYNEQFF. Written as DNA, the CDR3 is TGTGCCAGCAGCTTTCCGGGAGAGTTCTACAATGAGCAGTTCTTC.

This clonotype was observed a few times. This chain links TRBV6-2 or TRBV6-3 with TRBJ1-2; possibly TRBD1 for D (5 bases). Per the germline V gene, CDR1 is MNHEY and CDR2 is SVGEGT. The V end lost 4 bases, the J end lost 6 bases, and 12 bases lay between the germline ends. The CDR3 runs to 13 residues. The CDR3: CASSLAGYDGYTF. The CDR3 region has the DNA TGTGCCAGCAGTTTAGCAGGGTACGATGGCTACACCTTC.

Details on this clonotype: This may come from a read error, since a much larger clone is one base off. The CDR3 coding sequence is TGTGCCAGCAGCTTGGGGACAGGGCCCTACGAGCAGTACTTC. It codes for CASSLGTGPYEQYF. The V and J genes are TRBV7-3 and TRBJ2-7, with 9 bases identical to TRBD1. Germline CDR1 reads SGHTA; CDR2 reads FQGTGA. Trimming removed 3 bases from V and 2 bases from J; junction bases left unmatched: 2. The length of the CDR3 is 14 residues.

This clonotype was recorded many times. The chain combines TRBV4-1 with TRBJ1-6; unclear D gene. CDR3 length: 13 residues. Germline V gene data show CDR1 as MGHRA and CDR2 as YSYEKL. V lost 6 bases to trimming and J lost 4 bases, with 7 bases between them. The CDR3 bases are TGCGCCAGCAGTGAAGGGTATAATTCACCCCTCCACTTT. Translated, it gives CASSEGYNSPLHF.

In this sample, this clonotype turned up a few times. The V gene is TRBV7-2, the J gene TRBJ2-2; D is uncertain. The CDR3 totals 13 residues. V lost 1 base to trimming and J lost 9 bases, with 9 bases between them. Germline V gene sequence: CDR1 SGHTA, CDR2 FQGNSA. The CDR3 spells CASSLDSRRELFF. The CDR3, as DNA: TGTGCCAGCAGCTTAGACAGCCGCCGGGAGCTGTTTTTT.

This clonotype was observed a few times. This chain links TRBV20-1 with TRBJ1-1, with TRBD1 as a possible D gene (5 bases). Trimming shortened V by 3 bases and J by 4 bases, and 15 bases separated the two germline ends. Germline assignment: CDR1 DFQATT and CDR2 SNEGSKA (reference sequence). This CDR3 is built from 14 residues. DNA of the CDR3: TGCAGTGCTAGTCTTCCCGGAGGGGTCACTGAAGCTTTCTTT. Its protein is CSASLPGGVTEAFF.

This clonotype was picked up a small number of times. DNA for the CDR3: TGTGCCAGCAGTCTGACTAGCGGGAGGAAGTACTTC. Amino acids: CASSLTSGRKYF. The chain is built from TRBV28 and TRBJ2-7; 13 positions match TRBD2. Per germline, CDR1 MDHEN and CDR2 SYDVKM. The CDR3 totals 12 residues. The V gene end was trimmed by 5 bases and the J gene end by 11 bases; junction bases not matched to a gene: 3. Using reference TRBV28 and TRBJ2-7 for the parts outside the CDR3, the full variable domain is DVKVTQSSRYLVKRTGEKVFLECVQDMDHENMFWYRQDPGLGLRLIYFSYDVKMKEKGDIPEGYSVSREKKERFSLILESASTNQTSMYLCASSLTSGRKYFGPGTRLTVT.

The chain couples TRBV24-1 to TRBJ1-4; D perhaps matches TRBD1 (6 bases). The CDR3 is 18 amino acids. Germline CDR1 KGHDR, CDR2 SFDVKD. V lost 4 bases and J 5 bases, leaving 22 bases between the germline ends. The CDR3 loop is CATSETGTPKGNNEKLFF. The CDR3 DNA follows: TGTGCCACCAGTGAAACCGGGACACCAAAGGGGAACAATGAAAAACTGTTTTTT.

This clonotype was detected only a few times. Germline and junction disagree at one end, which may indicate a read error. The chain recombines TRBV29-1 with TRBJ2-1, with 8 bases lining up with TRBD2. Per germline, CDR1 SQVTM and CDR2 ANQGSEA. This CDR3 is built from 10 residues. The CDR3 region has the DNA TGCAGCGTAGAAGGGACTAGGGAGTTCTTC. It encodes CSVEGTREFF.

This clonotype was counted at least ten times. This sequence joins TRBV20-1 and TRBJ1-1, with D perhaps TRBD1 (6 bases). Between the trimmed V and J ends, which lost 3 bases and 6 bases, there was a span of 17 bases. The CDR3 has 14 residues. The germline CDR1 and CDR2 sequences are DFQATT and SNEGSKA (reference sequence). The CDR3 coding sequence is TGCAGTGCTAGGAGGAGAGGGGGGGCAGCTGAAGCTTTCTTT. Encoded protein: CSARRRGGAAEAFF.

This clonotype appeared many times. This chain links TRBV20-1 with TRBJ1-6; tentatively, D is TRBD1 (5 bases). The CDR3 consists of 14 residues. Trimming left V 5 bases short and J 8 bases short, with 16 bases between. Germline assignment: CDR1 DFQATT and CDR2 SNEGSKA (reference sequence). This CDR3 is CSAPPAGRDSPLHF. In DNA, the CDR3 is TGCAGTGCTCCTCCAGCGGGCAGGGATTCACCCCTCCACTTT.

The rearrangement uses TRBV29-1 and TRBJ1-4; D remains unclear. This CDR3 region has 13 residues. The germline gives CDR1 SQVTM, CDR2 ANQGSEA. V dropped 7 bases and J dropped 0 bases, with 9 bases sitting between them. The CDR3 sequence: CSADGPTNEKLFF. As DNA, the CDR3 is TGCAGCGCTGATGGACCAACTAATGAAAAACTGTTTTTT.

This clonotype was observed a few times. The V and J genes are TRBV7-2 and TRBJ1-1, with a tentative D call TRBD1 (5 bases). Trimming removed 5 bases at V and 2 bases at J, with 18 bases between. The CDR3 runs to 16 residues. The germline V gene has CDR1 SGHTA and CDR2 FQGNSA. CDR3 sequence reads: CASSPREGLSNTEAFF. DNA for the CDR3: TGTGCCAGCAGCCCCAGGGAGGGGTTGAGTAACACTGAAGCTTTCTTT.

This clonotype was seen ten or more times. The V and J genes are TRBV7-9 and TRBJ2-5; D gene ambiguous. CDR3 length: 10 amino acids. Germline V gives CDR1 SEHNR, CDR2 FQNEAQ (reference sequence). CDR3 loop: CALSQETQYF. The CDR3 nucleotides are TGTGCTCTTTCACAAGAGACCCAGTACTTC.

The CDR3 sequence: CASSLSGQGHGYTF. As DNA, the CDR3 is TGTGCCAGCAGCCTATCGGGACAGGGGCATGGCTACACCTTC. J is TRBJ1-2 and V is TRBV7-9; 10 nucleotides align to TRBD1. From germline, CDR1 is SEHNR and CDR2 FQNEAQ (reference sequence). This CDR3 spans 14 amino acids. V shed 5 bases and J 6 bases; nucleotides not matched to a gene: 6.

This clonotype came up many times. This chain joins TRBV12-3 or TRBV12-4 and TRBJ2-7; D is unresolved. V was pared by 1 base and J by 2 bases, with 6 bases between. The CDR3 length is 13 residues. The CDR3 reads CASSLGVAYEQYF. The CDR3 bases are TGTGCCAGCAGTTTAGGGGTAGCCTACGAGCAGTACTTC.

Details on this clonotype: This may arise from a read error, as a much more abundant clone is one base away. The chain combines TRBV20-1 with TRBJ2-2; D is unclear. The V gene lost 5 bases and the J gene lost 3 bases, with 16 bases spanning the gap. This CDR3 spans 15 amino acids. The germline gives CDR1 DFQATT, CDR2 SNEGSKA (reference sequence). The CDR3 region is CSARNPRKDTGELFF. CDR3 coding DNA: TGCAGTGCTCGGAACCCCCGAAAGGACACCGGGGAGCTGTTTTTT.

The rearrangement links TRBV9 to TRBJ2-4, with 11 bases aligning to TRBD2. CDR1 is SGDLS and CDR2 is YYNGEE in the germline V gene. The V gene end was trimmed by 1 base and the J gene end by 1 base; junction bases not matched to a gene: 10. CDR3 length equals 19 residues. CDR3 sequence reads: CASSVPGLAEEIAKNIQYF. The CDR3 bases are TGTGCCAGCAGCGTACCGGGACTAGCGGAGGAGATTGCCAAAAACATTCAGTACTTC.

This clonotype was seen more than once but under ten times. The chain recombines TRBV27 with TRBJ2-1; 7 bases align to TRBD2. Germline V CDR1 and CDR2: MNHEY, SMNVEV (reference sequence). This CDR3 contains 14 residues. J gave up 7 bases and V 5 bases, and 8 bases lay outside the gene matches. The CDR3 coding sequence is TGTGCCAGCAGTCCGAGCGGGACGGAGAATGAGCAGTTCTTC. As protein: CASSPSGTENEQFF.

This clonotype was seen repeatedly, ten times or more. The chain has TRBV27 and TRBJ1-5; D not certain. The V end lost 4 bases, the J end lost 5 bases, and 6 bases lay between the germline ends. The CDR3 is made up of 12 amino acids. From germline, CDR1 is MNHEY and CDR2 SMNVEV (reference sequence). The CDR3 DNA follows: TGTGCCAGCAGTTCCTCGGATCAGCCCCAGCATTTT. Residues: CASSSSDQPQHF.

This clonotype was counted only a few times. The chain couples TRBV6-6 to TRBJ2-7; the D gene could be TRBD1 or TRBD2 (5 bases each). The V gene lost 5 bases and the J gene lost 2 bases, with 13 bases spanning the gap. The CDR3 has 14 amino acids. Germline values: CDR1 MNHNY, CDR2 SVGAGI (reference sequence). The CDR3 DNA sequence: TGTGCCAGCAGTCAGCCGGGACCCGCCTACGAGCAGTACTTC. It yields the protein CASSQPGPAYEQYF.